These 8 T cell receptor beta chains were all obtained from the same sample, sequenced in a study of blood T cells in healthy people across ages. Using a J-beta primer mix together with a sample-barcoded 5' primer, a second PCR was run for about 7 to 12 cycles. TCRdb re-derived calls from the 5' RACE reads in MiXCR, one entry per CDR3 protein. The data contain 750,000 to 950,000 distinct CDR3 sequences, under 35% of them singletons. Another study also made use of these data, one on T cells of mothers and their children.

The sequencing input was blood. These receptor sequences come from a woman aged 40 to 55 in good health.

The table lists this clonotype with many counts. This chain uses TRBV12-3 or TRBV12-4 with TRBJ2-6, with D tentatively TRBD1 (6 bases). This CDR3 has 16 amino acids. Trimming shortened V by 6 bases and J by 0 bases, and 12 bases separated the two germline ends. CDR3 residues: CASSRNRASGANVLTF. The CDR3 DNA reads TGTGCCAGCAGCCGTAACAGGGCCTCTGGGGCCAACGTCCTGACTTTC.

This chain connects TRBV9 to TRBJ2-1; D is ambiguous. V lost 3 bases and J lost 0, with 10 bases in between. The CDR3 is 15 amino acids. The V gene's germline CDR1 is SGDLS and CDR2 YYNGEE. The CDR3 nucleotides read TGTGCCAGCAGCGCGACCGATCGCTCCTACAATGAGCAGTTCTTC. Translated: CASSATDRSYNEQFF.

This clonotype showed up many times. J is TRBJ1-6 and V is TRBV20-1; 10 bases map to TRBD1. Germline assignment: CDR1 DFQATT and CDR2 SNEGSKA (reference sequence). V shed 6 bases, J shed 11 bases, and the junction held 13 bases outside the gene matches. The CDR3 is 15 amino acids. The chain's CDR3 is CSATQGTGVGPPLHF. The CDR3, as DNA: TGCAGTGCCACCCAGGGGACAGGGGTTGGTCCACCCCTCCACTTT.

The genes are TRBV24-1 and TRBJ1-5, with a weak D call TRBD1 (5 bases). The CDR3 extends over 15 amino acids. The germline CDR1 and CDR2 sequences are KGHDR and SFDVKD. Trimming removed 6 bases from V and 2 bases from J, with 13 bases in between. This chain's CDR3 is CATSPAGKGNQPQHF. CDR3 coding DNA: TGTGCCACCAGTCCTGCAGGGAAGGGCAATCAGCCCCAGCATTTT.

This clonotype has more than one count but fewer than ten. The chain joins TRBV29-1 to TRBJ1-2; 8 bases are shared with TRBD1. Trimming at V came to 1 base and at J to 7 bases, leaving 5 bases not matched to a gene. Germline V gives CDR1 SQVTM, CDR2 ANQGSEA. The CDR3 consists of 13 residues. CDR3 sequence reads: CSVEGGTGSGYTF. Written as DNA, the CDR3 is TGCAGCGTTGAAGGGGGGACAGGATCTGGCTACACCTTC. The whole variable domain, filled in from reference TRBV29-1 and TRBJ1-2, reads SAVISQKPSRDICQRGTSLTIQCQVDSQVTMMFWYRQQPGQSLTLIATANQGSEATYESGFVIDKFPISRPNLTFSTLTVSNMSPEDSSIYLCSVEGGTGSGYTFGSGTRLTVV.

This clonotype was counted only a few times. This chain connects TRBV5-1 to TRBJ2-1; 7 bases align to TRBD2. The CDR3 loop spans 15 amino acids. Germline lookup yields CDR1 SGHRS and CDR2 YFSETQ. V lost 1 base to trimming and J lost 7 bases; unmatched junction nucleotides: 8. CDR3 amino acids: CASSLPAGRWNEQFF. CDR3 sequence (DNA): TGCGCCAGCAGCTTGCCAGCGGGGAGATGGAATGAGCAGTTCTTC.

This clonotype was counted between two and nine times. The gene calls are TRBV20-1 and TRBJ2-3; D unresolved. The germline CDR1 and CDR2 sequences are DFQATT and SNEGSKA (reference sequence). This CDR3 is 15 amino acids long. V dropped 1 base and J dropped 5 bases, with 16 bases sitting between them. The CDR3, as DNA: TGCAGTGCTAGAGGTCCCTATACATCAGGAGATACGCAGTATTTT. Amino acid sequence: CSARGPYTSGDTQYF.

In DNA, the CDR3 is TGTGCCAGCAGTTCCCCACGGGTGAACACTGAAGCTTTCTTT. It yields the protein CASSSPRVNTEAFF. V and J are TRBV28 and TRBJ1-1; D is undetermined. Germline-derived CDR1 and CDR2 are MDHEN and SYDVKM. The V and J ends lost 4 bases and 0 bases respectively, with 9 bases between them. This CDR3 is built from 14 residues.